This T cell receptor beta chain stems from a study of T-cell reconstitution after alpha-beta-depleted transplantation in children. General study results and limits: Some patients' high day-60 TCRbeta diversity was attributed to recipient cells surviving conditioning. Reported findings indicate that, about two months after transplant, alpha-beta T cells came from several hundred expanded clones, which were derived from non-depleted graft cells. Newly produced T cells mostly provided counts and TCRbeta diversity after one year, as hyperexpanded clones declined.

As to this clonotype: The antigen is unknown.

For TCRbeta, the library was prepared with unique molecular identifiers. One entry per CDR3 protein, called by TCRdb with MiXCR from the PCR reads. The data contain almost 600,000 distinct CDR3 sequences, roughly a quarter of them singletons. The V gene end was trimmed by 3 bases and the J gene end by 7 bases; junction bases not matched to a gene: 3. The germline V gene encodes CDR1 SGDLS and CDR2 YYNGEE. The CDR3 extends over 14 amino acids. This sequence joins TRBV9 and TRBJ2-1; 11 bases are a match to TRBD1. The sequencing used PBMCs, collected before TCRalphabeta/CD19-depleted stem cell transplant. The receptor comes from a boy in the first two years of life with Wiskott-Aldrich syndrome, due to receive a stem cell transplant. The CDR3 reads CASSEDRGRNEQFF. The CDR3, as DNA: TGTGCCAGCAGCGAGGACAGGGGGCGGAATGAGCAGTTCTTC.